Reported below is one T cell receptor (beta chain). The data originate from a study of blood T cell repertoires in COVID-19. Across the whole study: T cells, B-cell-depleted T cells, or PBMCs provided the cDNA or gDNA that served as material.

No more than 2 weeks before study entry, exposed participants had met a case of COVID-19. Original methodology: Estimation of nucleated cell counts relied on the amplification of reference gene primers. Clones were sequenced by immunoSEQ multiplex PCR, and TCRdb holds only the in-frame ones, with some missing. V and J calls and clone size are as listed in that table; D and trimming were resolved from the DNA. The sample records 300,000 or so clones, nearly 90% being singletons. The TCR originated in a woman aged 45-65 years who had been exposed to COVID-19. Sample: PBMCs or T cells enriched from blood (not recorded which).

The CDR3 DNA sequence: TGTGCCAGCAGCTCCATCAGACCAGGGCTTCGGGGGTACACCGGGGAGCTGTTTTTT. Translating gives CASSSIRPGLRGYTGELFF. The V call is TRBV7-9, the J call TRBJ2-2; D might be TRBD2 (6 bases). V shed 4 bases and J shed 3 bases, with 24 bases lying between them. The CDR3 extends over 19 amino acids. CDR1 SEHNR and CDR2 FQNEAQ come from the germline V gene (reference sequence).